The clone carrying this T cell receptor beta chain was counted only a few times. These data are taken from a study of PD-L1 blockade in urothelial cancer. Whole-study context: Male sex and bladder-origin urothelial cancer were recorded for about 85% of the roughly 30 patients. Each participant's history included 0 to 3 prior chemotherapy regimens. A median of roughly 140,000 T cells was found in the blood samples.

The germline gives CDR1 SEHNR, CDR2 FQNEAQ (reference sequence). The CDR3 extends over 15 amino acids. V lost 5 bases and J 6 bases, leaving 19 bases between the germline ends. The templates were synthetic TCR analogs, and they were spiked into each PCR. This table comes from immunoSEQ multiplex PCR, and its TCRdb copy is limited to in-frame clones, with some not included. The repertoire holds 50,000 or so clones, approximately 80% seen once, with 3% to 4% in the top ten. The sequencing used PBMCs, collected around atezolizumab (anti-PD-L1) treatment. The genes are TRBV7-9 and TRBJ1-2; D is perhaps TRBD1 (6 bases). The sequence was obtained from a man between 65 and 79 years old with urothelial cancer. CDR3 in DNA: TGTGCCAGCAGCCCCAACCGGGCAGGGGCGGATGGCTACACCTTC. Translating gives CASSPNRAGADGYTF.